This T cell receptor beta chain was identified in a study of T cell repertoires in ileal Crohn's disease (dated by TCRdb to between 2019 and 2020). In terms of the full investigation: The median duration of disease was 6 to 10 years, and at the time of surgery around 35% of patients were active smokers. A total of about 170 mucosal samples from roughly 57 patients were sequenced, with samples obtained at several locations on the surgical specimen and at postoperative endoscopy. Postoperative therapy was given to about half of the patients, with thiopurines administered to roughly twelve patients and anti-TNF agents administered to 15 to 20 patients. Surgery was performed for a complication in all patients, with stricturing disease in about 60% and penetrating disease in approximately 40%. Running in parallel with the study was a multicentre cohort set up to find predictors of early endoscopic recurrence following ileocolonic resection. TCR repertoire analysis was done in a few dozen Crohn's disease patients from a prospective multicentre cohort. A Rutgeerts score above i0 was used to define endoscopic postoperative recurrence. The study at large found these results: Only a subgroup of patients, of unstated size, had mucosal CD4 and CD8 T cells sorted and sequenced. Endoscopic recurrence was linked to a higher percentage of high-frequency clones at surgery, and recurrence occurred in every patient whose clonality exceeded 26.8% (18/57). A significantly higher proportion of clonal expansions was observed in active smokers at surgery than in non-smokers (roughly 27% vs 19%, p=0.02). Compared with CD4 T cells, sorted CD8 T cells contained more high-frequency clones, which suggests that the mucosal expansions were mostly CD8.

Adults with ileal or ileocolonic Crohn's disease for whom ileocolonic resection was indicated were considered eligible. Before DNA extraction, whole ileal mucosal biopsies were kept frozen at -80 degrees C. A TRizol-based method was used to extract genomic DNA from the frozen whole biopsies, and the DNA was quantified with a NanoDrop 2000 spectrophotometer. Points on this clone: The antigen it recognizes is unknown. Per-base quality was not reported, and no clone a single base away is much larger than it.

The germline V gene (reference sequence) sets CDR1 to DFQATT and CDR2 to SNEGSKA. The CDR3 covers 11 residues, taking in both the cysteine and the phenylalanine. The CDR3 DNA has 33 bases and is translated from base 1. A distance of 12 bases separates the germline ends of V and J, which lose 8 bases and 5 bases respectively. For commercial TCRB immunosequencing, about 500 nanograms of biopsy DNA were submitted for each sample. Adaptive Biotechnology amplified the CDR3 regions from genomic DNA with a two-step multiplex PCR designed to control amplification bias. Primers covering every V and J gene segment were used in the first PCR, while barcodes and Illumina adapters were added in the second PCR. CDR3 libraries were sequenced on an Illumina instrument. Concerning the study's data processing: The analysis drew on both the pipelines supplied by the vendor and custom analysis of the raw data in R/Bioconductor running R version 3.3.0. Clonality, which ranges from 0 to 1, was calculated as the inverse of the normalised Shannon entropy across all productive clones. High-frequency clones were defined as the share of the repertoire taken up by the top 100 clones, keeping only clones that passed a 95% confidence test. The Simpson index measured repertoire diversity, and the Morisita-Horn index measured overlap between samples. TCRdb's version of the immuneACCESS table is confined to in-frame rearrangements and falls short of the full clone set. An unresolved V gene accounts for under half of the shortfall where checked; the remainder is of unknown origin. The V and J calls and the clone size are those of that table, but D and trimming were determined from the DNA. The sample data list over 1,500 clones, and roughly 77% of these were observed just once. The ten largest account for 8.8% of the sample.

Sequencing used ileal tissue. This receptor chain uses TRBV20-1 and TRBJ2-5; no D gene is confidently identified. The source is an adult with Crohn's disease. The nucleotide sequence is given as TGCAGTCCCGCATGGCGGGAGACCCAGTACTTC. This encodes CSPAWRETQYF.